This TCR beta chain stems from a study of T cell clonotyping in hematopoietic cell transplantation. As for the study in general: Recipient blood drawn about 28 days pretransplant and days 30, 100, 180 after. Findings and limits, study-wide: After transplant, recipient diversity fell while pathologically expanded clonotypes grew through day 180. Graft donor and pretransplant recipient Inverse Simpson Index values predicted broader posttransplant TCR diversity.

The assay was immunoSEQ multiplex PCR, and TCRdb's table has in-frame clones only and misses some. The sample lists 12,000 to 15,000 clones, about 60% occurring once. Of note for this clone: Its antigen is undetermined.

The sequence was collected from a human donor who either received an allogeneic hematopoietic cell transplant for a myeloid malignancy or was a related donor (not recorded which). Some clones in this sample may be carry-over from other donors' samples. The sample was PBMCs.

CDR3 sequence: CASSLSENEQFF. CDR3 nucleotides: TGTGCCAGCAGTTTATCCGAGAATGAGCAGTTCTTC. The rearrangement links TRBV28 to TRBJ2-1; D is unclear. The CDR3 is 12 residues long. Per the germline V gene, CDR1 is MDHEN and CDR2 is SYDVKM. The V end lost 1 base, the J end lost 7 bases, and 5 bases lay between the germline ends.